The 24 T cell receptor beta chains below were found in one sample sequenced in a study of blood T cells in healthy people across ages. It was with a sample-barcoded 5' primer and a J-beta primer mix that a second PCR of roughly 7 to 12 cycles was run. TCRdb re-called the 5' RACE reads with MiXCR, one entry per CDR3 protein. Altogether about 380,000 distinct CDR3 sequences are present, 45% to 65% being singletons, with the ten largest covering 51%. The sequencing input was blood. Receptor source: a man in his 60s in good health.

The rearrangement uses TRBV6-2 or TRBV6-3 and TRBJ2-1, with D uncertain. CDR1 is MNHEY, CDR2 SVGEGT, per germline. This CDR3 is 12 amino acids long. V was trimmed by 5 bases and J by 10 bases, leaving 12 bases between them. The CDR3 is CASSRVLGEQFF. The CDR3 nucleotides read TGTGCCAGCAGTCGGGTGCTCGGAGAGCAGTTCTTC.

This clonotype was picked up many times. The genes are TRBV6-5 and TRBJ2-7; 9 nucleotides agree with TRBD1. Germline assignment: CDR1 MNHEY and CDR2 SVGAGI. This CDR3 has 13 amino acids. Unmatched junction bases numbered 4, after V lost 7 bases and J lost 3 bases. CDR3 sequence: CASTSDRGYEQYF. Written as DNA, the CDR3 is TGTGCCAGCACATCGGACAGGGGCTACGAGCAGTACTTC.

The chain recombines TRBV7-3 with TRBJ2-3; D is unclear. Germline V gene sequence: CDR1 SGHTA, CDR2 FQGTGA. This CDR3 spans 14 amino acids. V was trimmed by 6 bases and J by 4 bases, leaving 14 bases between them. The CDR3 DNA follows: TGTGCCAGCAGATTGCAGGTTGACGCAGATACGCAGTATTTT. It encodes CASRLQVDADTQYF.

The chain combines TRBV20-1 with TRBJ2-7, with 8 nucleotides matching TRBD2. The V gene end was trimmed by 3 bases and the J gene end by 7 bases; junction bases not matched to a gene: 11. Germline CDR1 reads DFQATT; CDR2 reads SNEGSKA (reference sequence). The CDR3 is made up of 14 amino acids. The DNA of the CDR3 is TGCAGTGCTAGCTCAGCGGGGGATCCCATTGAGCAGTACTTC. It codes for CSASSAGDPIEQYF.

This clonotype was observed a handful of times. The chain recombines TRBV20-1 with TRBJ2-3; D tentatively fits TRBD1 or TRBD2 (5 bases each). V lost 3 bases and J 4 bases, leaving 14 bases between the germline ends. Germline V lookup: CDR1 DFQATT, CDR2 SNEGSKA (reference sequence). CDR3 length equals 14 residues. The CDR3 protein is CSASGQRGPDTQYF. DNA of the CDR3: TGCAGTGCTAGTGGGCAGAGGGGACCAGATACGCAGTATTTT.

The chain combines TRBV6-5 with TRBJ2-7; D is possibly TRBD1 (7 bases). The CDR3 sequence is 14 residues long. Germline values: CDR1 MNHEY, CDR2 SVGAGI. V shed 2 bases and J shed 9 bases, with 17 bases lying between them. The CDR3 reads CASSYGAGGLGQYF. The DNA for the CDR3 is TGTGCCAGCAGTTACGGAGCAGGGGGGTTGGGGCAGTACTTC.

Only a few counts were recorded for this clonotype. This chain links TRBV2 with TRBJ2-1, with 8 positions matching TRBD2. This CDR3 region has 16 residues. Germline V CDR1 and CDR2: SNHLY, FYNNEI. V shed 0 bases, J shed 7 bases, and the junction held 8 bases outside the gene matches. Written as DNA, the CDR3 is TGTGCCAGCAGTGAAGCGGCGGGAGGCGCGGGGAATGAGCAGTTCTTC. It is translated as CASSEAAGGAGNEQFF.

The chain employs TRBV10-1 and TRBJ1-2; no reliable D call. Trimming pared 2 bases from V and 4 bases from J, leaving 8 bases between. CDR1 is WNHNN, CDR2 SYGVQD, per germline (reference sequence). This CDR3 has 13 residues. The CDR3 sequence: CASSERSSYGYTF. The CDR3 DNA reads TGCGCCAGCAGTGAGAGGTCTTCCTATGGCTACACCTTC.

The chain links TRBV29-1 to TRBJ2-3, with TRBD2 identical over 7 bases. Per the germline V gene, CDR1 is SQVTM and CDR2 is ANQGSEA. J lost 6 bases, V lost 7 bases, and 16 bases had no gene match. The CDR3 covers 15 residues. The CDR3: CSAGRSGDVRDTQYF. The CDR3 region has the DNA TGCAGCGCTGGGAGGAGCGGGGACGTGAGGGATACGCAGTATTTT.

The V and J genes are TRBV18 and TRBJ2-5; D remains unclear. This CDR3 contains 13 residues. The V gene lost 6 bases and the J gene lost 0 bases, with 8 bases spanning the gap. Germline CDR1 KGHSH, CDR2 LQKENI. This CDR3 is CASSPAYQETQYF. The DNA for the CDR3 is TGTGCCAGCTCCCCCGCCTACCAAGAGACCCAGTACTTC.

The rearrangement links TRBV7-2 to TRBJ2-4; 13 bases are shared with TRBD2. CDR3 length: 15 amino acids. Germline lookup yields CDR1 SGHTA and CDR2 FQGNSA. J gave up 8 bases and V 4 bases, and 5 bases lay outside the gene matches. The CDR3 spells CASSSDTSGRDIQYF. CDR3 bases: TGTGCCAGCAGCTCAGACACTAGCGGGAGGGACATTCAGTACTTC. The whole variable domain, filled in from reference TRBV7-2 and TRBJ2-4, reads GAGVSQSPSNKVTEKGKDVELRCDPISGHTALYWYRQSLGQGLEFLIYFQGNSAPDKSGLPSDRFSAERTGGSVSTLTIQRTQQEDSAVYLCASSSDTSGRDIQYFGAGTRLSVL.

This chain joins TRBV6-1 and TRBJ2-1; unclear D gene. Germline CDR1 is MNHNS and CDR2 is SASEGT. The V gene lost 2 bases and the J gene lost 13 bases, with 15 bases spanning the gap. CDR3 length: 13 residues. The CDR3 nucleotides read TGTGCCAGCAGTGAAAAGATGGTGTCGAGACAGTTCTTC. Translation: CASSEKMVSRQFF.

The chain uses TRBV12-3 or TRBV12-4 and TRBJ2-5, with TRBD1 identical over 10 bases. Judging by the DNA end, TRBJ2-7 fits better; the J call may be wrong. The CDR3 is 13 amino acids. This chain's CDR3 is CASSQTGGAEQYF. The CDR3 region has the DNA TGTGCCAGCAGTCAGACAGGGGGCGCCGAGCAGTACTTC.

The V gene is TRBV6-6, the J gene TRBJ2-2; 8 bases match TRBD1. This CDR3 has 16 amino acids. Germline V gene data show CDR1 as MNHNY and CDR2 as SVGAGI (reference sequence). Unmatched junction bases numbered 9, after V lost 2 bases and J lost 7 bases. The CDR3 nucleotides are TGTGCCAGCAGTTACCGACAGGGGCCCCTAGGCGGGGAGCTGTTTTTT. It translates to CASSYRQGPLGGELFF.

There are a few counts of this clonotype. The rearrangement joins TRBV3-1 to TRBJ2-5; TRBD2 aligns across 10 bases. Per germline, CDR1 LGHDT and CDR2 YNNKEL (reference sequence). After removal of 0 bases from V and 2 bases from J, the junction contained 21 bases not matched to a gene. The CDR3 consists of 22 residues. CDR3 DNA: TGTGCCAGCAGCCAAGATCCTGGGAGTTATTGGTCAGGACTAGCGGCTCAAGAGACCCAGTACTTC. Amino acid sequence: CASSQDPGSYWSGLAAQETQYF.

This chain links TRBV3-1 with TRBJ2-3; D unresolved. There are 15 residues in the CDR3. Looked up from germline, CDR1 is LGHDT and CDR2 is YNNKEL (reference sequence). Trimming took off 4 bases at V and 1 base at J, with 12 bases between the two ends. The CDR3 DNA is TGTGCCAGCAGCCCAGGTGGACCCCGCACAGATACGCAGTATTTT. Translating it yields CASSPGGPRTDTQYF.

This clonotype was seen a handful of times. The chain has TRBV30 and TRBJ1-6; no firm D call. The CDR3 is made up of 14 amino acids. CDR1 is GTSNPN and CDR2 is SVGIG in the germline V gene (reference sequence). With 1 base removed from V and 7 bases from J, the gap between germline ends came to 11 bases. Here the CDR3 DNA reads TGTGCCTGGAGTGGTGAACTTTCAAATTCACCCCTCCACTTT. It is translated as CAWSGELSNSPLHF.

The rearrangement links TRBV11-1 to TRBJ2-3; TRBD2 matches 9 bases. The CDR3 is 16 amino acids. Trimming cost V 0 bases and J 6 bases; bases outside gene matches: 7. Germline CDR1 reads SGHAT; CDR2 reads FQDESV (reference sequence). The CDR3 nucleotides read TGTGCCAGCAGCTTAGCGGGAGCGGGAGGAACCGATACGCAGTATTTT. It codes for CASSLAGAGGTDTQYF.

This clonotype appeared a few times. The rearrangement joins TRBV29-1 to TRBJ1-2; D is unresolved. There are 10 residues in the CDR3. Germline CDR1 SQVTM, CDR2 ANQGSEA. Trimming pared 3 bases from V and 8 bases from J, leaving 7 bases between. CDR3 loop: CSVDGRGYTF. CDR3 coding DNA: TGCAGCGTTGACGGGAGAGGCTACACCTTC.

A note on this clonotype: One end of the junction does not line up with germline, which may come from a read error. CDR3 residues: CASRAGTGGSDEQYF. CDR3 nucleotides: TGTGCCAGCCGGGCGGGGACAGGGGGCTCCGACGAGCAGTACTTC. This chain links TRBV28 with TRBJ2-7; TRBD1 matches 12 bases. Germline V gene sequence: CDR1 MDHEN, CDR2 SYDVKM. The CDR3 covers 15 residues.

In its sample, this clonotype was seen many times. The chain joins TRBV20-1 to TRBJ1-2; D is perhaps TRBD1 (6 bases). V was pared by 6 bases and J by 6 bases, with 17 bases between. The CDR3 is 13 amino acids. Germline V gene data show CDR1 as DFQATT and CDR2 as SNEGSKA (reference sequence). This chain's CDR3 is CSAPDRKFNGYTF. In nucleotides, the CDR3 is TGCAGTGCCCCGGACAGAAAATTCAATGGCTACACCTTC.

This clonotype has a count of ten or more. V gene TRBV27 combines with J gene TRBJ2-7, with D tentatively TRBD1 (6 bases). Per the germline V gene, CDR1 is MNHEY and CDR2 is SMNVEV (reference sequence). CDR3 size: 14 residues. The V gene lost 7 bases and the J gene lost 2 bases, with 15 bases spanning the gap. In nucleotides, the CDR3 is TGTGCCAGCATTAGTTTGGACAGACCCTACGAGCAGTACTTC. Translated, it gives CASISLDRPYEQYF.

The chain is built from TRBV19 and TRBJ2-3, with TRBD1 as a possible D gene (5 bases). Between the trimmed V and J ends, which lost 11 bases and 8 bases, there was a span of 23 bases. CDR3 size: 14 residues. Germline V gene sequence: CDR1 LNHDA, CDR2 SQIVND (reference sequence). The chain's CDR3 is CAGMRQGGIGTQYF. CDR3 bases: TGTGCCGGTATGCGCCAGGGTGGGATAGGTACGCAGTATTTT.

This chain uses TRBV6-2 or TRBV6-3 with TRBJ1-2; D gene uncertain. V lost 4 bases to trimming and J lost 8 bases, with 20 bases between them. The CDR3 contains 15 residues. Germline V gene data show CDR1 as MNHEY and CDR2 as SVGEGT. The CDR3 sequence: CASSWALYSVQGYTF. CDR3 in DNA: TGTGCCAGCAGTTGGGCCCTATATTCCGTCCAAGGCTACACCTTC.